These 22 T cell receptor beta chains originate from one sample sequenced in a study of cytomegalovirus exposure and HLA in healthy donors. 13 Jbeta primers and 60 Vbeta primers were used for the PCR. The repertoire was sequenced with immunoSEQ multiplex PCR; TCRdb's copy has only in-frame clones and lacks some. The data contain around 100,000 clones, 73% of them singletons. What was sequenced was PBMCs. These receptors all stem from a woman younger than 45 in good health and CMV-seronegative.

This sequence joins TRBV5-6 and TRBJ1-5; D might be TRBD1 (6 bases). The CDR3 covers 14 residues. The ends were cut back, 6 bases at V and 5 bases at J, with 15 bases in the middle. The germline V gene has CDR1 SGHDT and CDR2 YYEEEE. The CDR3 is CASTTGGYYQPQHF. The CDR3 DNA follows: TGTGCCAGCACGACAGGCGGGTACTATCAGCCCCAGCATTTT.

This rearrangement joins TRBV29-1 to TRBJ2-1, with TRBD1 as a possible D gene (6 bases). Germline V CDR1 and CDR2: SQVTM, ANQGSEA. This CDR3 has 13 amino acids. The V gene lost 0 bases and the J gene lost 6 bases, with 9 bases spanning the gap. The CDR3 reads CSVEEGARNEQFF. The CDR3 DNA is TGCAGCGTTGAAGAGGGGGCGCGCAATGAGCAGTTCTTC.

The chain combines TRBV19 with TRBJ1-1; 9 nucleotides line up with TRBD1. V shed 7 bases, J shed 4 bases, and the junction held 10 bases outside the gene matches. Germline CDR1 and CDR2: LNHDA and SQIVND (reference sequence). There are 15 residues in the CDR3. CDR3 nucleotide sequence: TGTGCCAGTACCCCGACAGGGGGGGCGAGCACTGAAGCTTTCTTT. Its protein is CASTPTGGASTEAFF. Complete variable domain (other parts from reference TRBV19 and TRBJ1-1): DGGITQSPKYLFRKEGQNVTLSCEQNLNHDAMYWYRQDPGQGLRLIYYSQIVNDFQKGDIAEGYSVSREKKESFPLTVTSAQKNPTAFYLCASTPTGGASTEAFFGQGTRLTVV.

A remark on this clone: The germline gene is not matched at one end of the junction; a read error may be the cause. V gene TRBV15 combines with J gene TRBJ1-2, with D perhaps TRBD1 (5 bases). The CDR3 spans 14 residues. Per the germline V gene, CDR1 is LNHNV and CDR2 is YYDKDF (reference sequence). This chain's CDR3 is CATARSGGDYGYPF. The DNA for the CDR3 is TGTGCCACCGCAAGGTCGGGGGGAGACTATGGCTACCCCTTC.

This clone came up once. In the same sample, other DNA sequences code for this CDR3. This chain uses TRBV5-1 with TRBJ1-4, with a weak D call TRBD1 (5 bases). CDR1 and CDR2 (germline): SGHRS, YFSETQ. The CDR3 is 15 residues long. Trimming shortened V by 4 bases and J by 3 bases, and 13 bases separated the two germline ends. The DNA of the CDR3 is TGCGCCAGCAGCCCGGGGGGTGCGGCTAATGAAAAACTGTTTTTT. This gives the protein CASSPGGAANEKLFF.

The sample holds a few counts of this clone. V gene TRBV2 combines with J gene TRBJ1-4; maybe TRBD1 (5 bases). Germline CDR1 and CDR2: SNHLY and FYNNEI. V was cut by 1 base and J by 5 bases, with 8 bases left in between. The CDR3 contains 14 residues. The CDR3: CASSEVTENEKLFF. CDR3 DNA: TGTGCCAGCAGTGAAGTGACAGAGAATGAAAAACTGTTTTTT.

The chain has TRBV6-5 and TRBJ1-2; unclear D gene. Germline V gene sequence: CDR1 MNHEY, CDR2 SVGAGI. The CDR3 totals 12 residues. Trimming took 4 bases from V and 2 from J, leaving 5 bases between them. CDR3 residues: CASSSENYGYTF. Here the CDR3 DNA reads TGTGCCAGCAGTTCAGAAAACTATGGCTACACCTTC.

The genes are TRBV29-1 and TRBJ2-5; D unclear. Germline values: CDR1 SQVTM, CDR2 ANQGSEA. The CDR3 has 15 residues. V lost 3 bases, J lost 5 bases, and 19 bases lay in between. The CDR3 nucleotides are TGCAGCGTTGATGGCCTACGCTCCCCGAGGGAGACCCAGTACTTC. Protein product: CSVDGLRSPRETQYF.

The J gene is TRBJ1-1, the V gene TRBV20-1, with D possibly being TRBD1 (5 bases). The V gene lost 5 bases and the J gene lost 3 bases, with 7 bases spanning the gap. This CDR3 has 11 amino acids. CDR1 and CDR2 (germline): DFQATT, SNEGSKA (reference sequence). DNA of the CDR3: TGCAGTGCTTGCAGGGACACTGAAGCTTTCTTT. It specifies CSACRDTEAFF.

The chain is built from TRBV7-3 and TRBJ2-1; TRBD2 matches 9 bases. The CDR3 runs 17 residues. Trimming took 3 bases from V and 2 from J; bases not matched to a gene: 8. CDR1 SGHTA and CDR2 FQGTGA come from the germline V gene. The CDR3: CASSLRGGLSPYNEQFF. DNA for the CDR3: TGTGCCAGCAGCTTGCGGGGGGGCCTGTCCCCCTACAATGAGCAGTTCTTC.

The gene calls are TRBV30 and TRBJ1-1; 7 positions match TRBD1. Germline trimming cut 6 bases from V and 1 base from J; bases unmatched to any gene: 11. Germline V gene lookup returns CDR1 GTSNPN and CDR2 SVGIG (reference sequence). This CDR3 region has 15 residues. This chain's CDR3 is CACRTGSGKNTEAFF. The CDR3 nucleotides read TGTGCCTGCCGGACAGGTTCGGGGAAGAACACTGAAGCTTTCTTT.

The chain employs TRBV6-5 and TRBJ2-7, with TRBD2 as a possible D gene (6 bases). Germline V gene lookup returns CDR1 MNHEY and CDR2 SVGAGI. V dropped 2 bases and J dropped 0 bases, with 14 bases sitting between them. This CDR3 contains 16 residues. CDR3 nucleotide sequence: TGTGCCAGCAGTTACGGTGGGACTTGGAGCTCCTACGAGCAGTACTTC. Amino acid sequence: CASSYGGTWSSYEQYF.

V usage is TRBV19 and J usage is TRBJ1-5; D gene ambiguous. V lost 7 bases, J lost 0 bases, and 7 bases lay in between. Per the germline V gene, CDR1 is LNHDA and CDR2 is SQIVND (reference sequence). This CDR3 region has 13 residues. In nucleotides, the CDR3 is TGTGCCAGTACGGGTGGTAGCAATCAGCCCCAGCATTTT. It specifies CASTGGSNQPQHF. The whole variable domain, remainder taken from reference TRBV19 and TRBJ1-5, is DGGITQSPKYLFRKEGQNVTLSCEQNLNHDAMYWYRQDPGQGLRLIYYSQIVNDFQKGDIAEGYSVSREKKESFPLTVTSAQKNPTAFYLCASTGGSNQPQHFGDGTRLSIL.

This chain links TRBV6-5 with TRBJ1-1; the D is unclear. CDR3 length equals 13 residues. Trimming stripped 0 bases from V and 3 bases from J, with 5 bases between. Germline CDR1 reads MNHEY; CDR2 reads SVGAGI. The CDR3 bases are TGTGCCAGCAGTTACTCGAGGTACACTGAAGCTTTCTTT. It translates to CASSYSRYTEAFF.

This clone appeared a single time. This chain links TRBV9 with TRBJ2-1, with TRBD1 matching over 7 bases. CDR3 length: 15 amino acids. Per the germline V gene, CDR1 is SGDLS and CDR2 is YYNGEE. Unmatched junction bases numbered 10, after V lost 4 bases and J lost 6 bases. The CDR3 is CASSPQTGLINEQFF. The DNA for the CDR3 is TGTGCCAGCAGCCCACAGACAGGGTTAATCAATGAGCAGTTCTTC.

This chain uses TRBV29-1 with TRBJ2-6, with 7 bases matching TRBD1. CDR1 and CDR2 from the germline V gene are SQVTM and ANQGSEA. Trimming cost V 6 bases and J 2 bases; bases outside gene matches: 4. This CDR3 has 14 amino acids. CDR3 DNA: TGCAGCGTCCCAACAGGGGCTGGGGCCAACGTCCTGACTTTC. It yields the protein CSVPTGAGANVLTF.

A few counts support this clone. V and J are TRBV25-1 and TRBJ1-1; no definite D call. Germline V gene lookup returns CDR1 MGHDK and CDR2 SYGVNS. Trimming left V 5 bases short and J 4 bases short, with 14 bases between. The length of the CDR3 is 14 residues. The CDR3 bases are TGTGCCAGCAGTCCCATTAGGGCGGGCACTGAAGCTTTCTTT. Its translation: CASSPIRAGTEAFF.

In its sample, this clone was seen a few times. The chain links TRBV11-3 to TRBJ2-7; D might be TRBD2 (6 bases). The V gene lost 6 bases and the J gene lost 7 bases, with 10 bases spanning the gap. CDR3 length equals 11 residues. The germline gives CDR1 SGHNT, CDR2 YENEEA. The CDR3 bases are TGTGCCAGCAGTCATGGGGGGGAGCAGTACTTC. Amino acid sequence: CASSHGGEQYF.

The table lists this clone with a count of one. This chain links TRBV30 with TRBJ1-5; D gene uncertain. CDR1 and CDR2 from the germline V gene are GTSNPN and SVGIG (reference sequence). The CDR3 consists of 11 residues. V was clipped by 5 bases and J by 4 bases, with 6 bases between them. The CDR3 DNA follows: TGTGCCTGGGGCCAAAATCAGCCCCAGCATTTT. This sequence encodes CAWGQNQPQHF.

The gene calls are TRBV2 and TRBJ2-7; D is possibly TRBD2 (6 bases). Between the trimmed V and J ends, which lost 5 bases and 3 bases, there was a span of 17 bases. CDR1 and CDR2 (germline): SNHLY, FYNNEI. The CDR3 is 15 amino acids. The CDR3 DNA reads TGTGCCAGCAGTCCTGGGACTCTTGTGGGCTACGAGCAGTACTTC. The encoded protein is CASSPGTLVGYEQYF.

This clone was observed a single time. The chain recombines TRBV4-2 with TRBJ2-1; TRBD1 is a possible D gene (6 bases). Germline V gene data show CDR1 as LGHNA and CDR2 as YNFKEQ. The CDR3 runs 13 residues. Trimming cost V 3 bases and J 8 bases, with 11 bases left between them. CDR3 coding DNA: TGTGCCAGCAGCCAGATACAGGGATATGAGCAGTTCTTC. This encodes CASSQIQGYEQFF.

V usage is TRBV7-8 and J usage is TRBJ1-1; D is unresolved. CDR1 is SGHVS and CDR2 is FQNEAQ in the germline V gene. This CDR3 is built from 13 residues. Between the trimmed V and J ends, which lost 8 bases and 1 base, there was a span of 11 bases. The CDR3, as DNA: TGTGCCAGCGTACATTCAGGGAACACTGAAGCTTTCTTT. Its translation: CASVHSGNTEAFF. Variable domain in full (rest from reference TRBV7-8 and TRBJ1-1): GAGVSQSPRYKVAKRGQDVALRCDPISGHVSLFWYQQALGQGPEFLTYFQNEAQLDKSGLPSDRFFAERPEGSVSTLKIQRTQQEDSAVYLCASVHSGNTEAFFGQGTRLTVV.